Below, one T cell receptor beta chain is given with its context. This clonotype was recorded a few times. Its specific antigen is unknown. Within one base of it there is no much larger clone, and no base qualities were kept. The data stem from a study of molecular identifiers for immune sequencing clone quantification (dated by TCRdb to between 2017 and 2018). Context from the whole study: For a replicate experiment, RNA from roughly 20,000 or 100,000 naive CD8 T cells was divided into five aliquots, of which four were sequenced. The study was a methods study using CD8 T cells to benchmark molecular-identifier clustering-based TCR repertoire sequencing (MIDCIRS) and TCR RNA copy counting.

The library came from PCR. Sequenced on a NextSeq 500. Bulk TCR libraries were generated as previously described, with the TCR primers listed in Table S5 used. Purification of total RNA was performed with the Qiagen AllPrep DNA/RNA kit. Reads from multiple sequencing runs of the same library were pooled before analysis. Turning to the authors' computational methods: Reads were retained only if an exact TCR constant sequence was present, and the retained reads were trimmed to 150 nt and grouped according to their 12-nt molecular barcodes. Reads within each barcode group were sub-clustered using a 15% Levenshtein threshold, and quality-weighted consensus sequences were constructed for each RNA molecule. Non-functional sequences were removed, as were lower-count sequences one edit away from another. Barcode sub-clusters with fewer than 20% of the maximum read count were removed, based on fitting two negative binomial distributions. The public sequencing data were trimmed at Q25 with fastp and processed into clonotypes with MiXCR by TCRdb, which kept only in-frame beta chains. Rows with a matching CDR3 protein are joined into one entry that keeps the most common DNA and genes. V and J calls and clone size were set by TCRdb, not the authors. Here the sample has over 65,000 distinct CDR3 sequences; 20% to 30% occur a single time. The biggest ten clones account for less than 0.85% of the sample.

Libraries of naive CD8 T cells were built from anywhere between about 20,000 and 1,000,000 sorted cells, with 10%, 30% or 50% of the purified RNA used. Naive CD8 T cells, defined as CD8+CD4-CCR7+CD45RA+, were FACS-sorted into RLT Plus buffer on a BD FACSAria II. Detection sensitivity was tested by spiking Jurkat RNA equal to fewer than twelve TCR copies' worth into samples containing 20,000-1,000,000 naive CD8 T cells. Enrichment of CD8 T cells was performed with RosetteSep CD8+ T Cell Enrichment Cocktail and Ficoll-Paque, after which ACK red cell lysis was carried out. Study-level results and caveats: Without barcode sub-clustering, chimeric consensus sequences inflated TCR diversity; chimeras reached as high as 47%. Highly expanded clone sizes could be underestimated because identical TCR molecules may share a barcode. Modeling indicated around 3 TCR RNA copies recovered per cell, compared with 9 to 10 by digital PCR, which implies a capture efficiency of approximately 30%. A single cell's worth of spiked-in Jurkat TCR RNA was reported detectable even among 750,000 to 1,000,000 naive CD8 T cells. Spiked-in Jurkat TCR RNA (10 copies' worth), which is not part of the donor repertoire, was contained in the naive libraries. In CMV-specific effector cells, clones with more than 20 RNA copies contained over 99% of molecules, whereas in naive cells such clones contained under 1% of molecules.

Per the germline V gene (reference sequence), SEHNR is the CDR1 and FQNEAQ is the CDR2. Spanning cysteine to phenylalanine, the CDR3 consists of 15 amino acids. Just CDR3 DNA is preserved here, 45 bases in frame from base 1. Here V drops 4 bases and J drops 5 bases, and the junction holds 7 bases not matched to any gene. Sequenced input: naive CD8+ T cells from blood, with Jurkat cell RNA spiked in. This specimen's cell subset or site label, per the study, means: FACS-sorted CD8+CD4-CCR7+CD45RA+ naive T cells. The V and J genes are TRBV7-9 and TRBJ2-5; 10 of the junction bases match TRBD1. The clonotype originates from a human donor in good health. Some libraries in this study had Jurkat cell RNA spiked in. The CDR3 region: CASSSDRGLEETQYF. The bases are TGTGCCAGCAGCTCAGACAGGGGGCTGGAGGAGACCCAGTACTTC.